Shown below are 23 T cell receptor beta chains from a single sample sequenced in a study of blood T cells in healthy people across ages. The use of a sample-barcoded 5' primer and a J-beta primer mix characterized a second PCR of about 6 to 12 cycles. In TCRdb, the 5' RACE reads were re-called with MiXCR into one record per CDR3 protein. This repertoire shows 700,000 to 950,000 distinct CDR3 sequences, 58% found once; its top ten account for over 20%. Sequenced sample: blood. Every receptor here comes from a man between 25 and 39 years old in good health.

The chain couples TRBV5-1 to TRBJ1-1, with D unresolved. V lost 4 bases and J lost 4, with 14 bases in between. The CDR3 has 14 residues. Germline V gives CDR1 SGHRS, CDR2 YFSETQ. CDR3 in amino acids: CASSPDTVGTEAFF. Written as DNA, the CDR3 is TGCGCCAGCAGCCCCGACACCGTGGGCACTGAAGCTTTCTTT.

The gene calls are TRBV3-1 and TRBJ2-5; 12 nucleotides align to TRBD2. In germline, CDR1 is LGHDT, CDR2 YNNKEL (reference sequence). This CDR3 has 15 amino acids. V shed 4 bases, J shed 11 bases, and the junction held 11 bases outside the gene matches. This CDR3 reads CASSLTSGGPQIQYF. In DNA, the CDR3 is TGTGCCAGCAGCCTAACTAGCGGGGGGCCCCAAATACAGTACTTC.

The gene calls are TRBV12-3 or TRBV12-4 and TRBJ1-2, with D uncertain. Trimming shortened V by 5 bases and J by 1 base, and 11 bases separated the two germline ends. The CDR3 spans 14 residues. The CDR3 reads CASSPLSLNYGYTF. The CDR3 nucleotides are TGTGCCAGCAGTCCACTGTCCCTTAACTATGGCTACACCTTC.

The chain uses TRBV2 and TRBJ2-1; D is possibly TRBD1 or TRBD2 (5 bases each). The CDR3 length is 13 residues. Germline loops: CDR1 SNHLY, CDR2 FYNNEI. Trimming shortened V by 3 bases and J by 10 bases, and 13 bases separated the two germline ends. The CDR3 is CASSEETGPEQFF. Here the CDR3 DNA reads TGTGCCAGCAGTGAGGAAACGGGGCCGGAGCAGTTCTTC.

This clonotype was counted only a few times. The chain recombines TRBV18 with TRBJ2-7; unclear D gene. V was shortened by 4 bases and J by 0 bases, with 13 bases between the two germline ends. Per germline, CDR1 KGHSH and CDR2 LQKENI. The CDR3 covers 15 residues. This chain's CDR3 is CASSLTGSGSYEQYF. In DNA form, the CDR3 reads TGTGCCAGCTCACTGACTGGGTCAGGCTCCTACGAGCAGTACTTC.

The genes are TRBV7-2 and TRBJ1-3; possibly TRBD1 for D (5 bases). Germline CDR1 is SGHTA and CDR2 is FQGNSA. Trimming took 5 bases from V and 7 from J, leaving 18 bases between them. The CDR3 contains 15 residues. CDR3 coding DNA: TGTGCCAGCAGCCCACAGGCCGCCCCAGGGAACACCATATATTTT. It encodes CASSPQAAPGNTIYF.

Here the CDR3 reads CASSYPTPSYEQFF. The CDR3 nucleotides read TGTGCCAGCAGTTACCCGACTCCCTCCTACGAGCAGTTCTTC. This sequence joins TRBV6-6 and TRBJ2-1; no clear D. The germline V gene encodes CDR1 MNHNY and CDR2 SVGAGI (reference sequence). The CDR3 length is 14 residues. V gave up 2 bases and J gave up 10 bases, with 15 bases separating them.

The chain links TRBV10-3 to TRBJ2-4, with a weak D call TRBD2 (5 bases). The J call may be faulty, since TRBJ2-7 better matches the DNA end. There are 16 residues in the CDR3. In germline, CDR1 is ENHRY, CDR2 SYGVKD. CDR3 nucleotides: TGTGCCATCAGTGGAAATGAGGGAGTCGGATCCTACGAGCAGTACTTC. Protein sequence: CAISGNEGVGSYEQYF.

DNA for the CDR3: TGCGCCAGCAGCTTGAATAAAGTCGGGACAGGGTCTCACACTGAAGCTTTCTTT. It encodes CASSLNKVGTGSHTEAFF. This chain uses TRBV5-1 with TRBJ1-1, with 9 nucleotides matching TRBD1. CDR3 length equals 18 residues. The V and J ends lost 1 base and 3 bases, in that order; junction bases with no gene match: 13. Germline loops: CDR1 SGHRS, CDR2 YFSETQ.

The rearrangement joins TRBV4-3 to TRBJ2-7, with 7 bases lining up with TRBD1. Germline V CDR1 and CDR2: LGHNA, YSLEER. The ends lost 0 bases at V and 5 bases at J; junction bases unmatched: 4. The length of the CDR3 is 14 residues. The CDR3 nucleotides read TGCGCCAGCAGCCAAGACAGGGGGAACGACGAGCAGTACTTC. Translation gives CASSQDRGNDEQYF.

The chain links TRBV4-3 to TRBJ1-1; D gene unclear. The CDR3 runs 14 residues. Between the trimmed V and J ends, which lost 1 base and 6 bases, there was a span of 12 bases. Germline CDR1 and CDR2: LGHNA and YSLEER. In nucleotides, the CDR3 is TGCGCCAGCAGCCAAGGGCACACGGGCGCTGAAGCTTTCTTT. Translation gives CASSQGHTGAEAFF.

CDR3 region: CATQLASTGELFF. CDR3 bases: TGTGCCACCCAGCTAGCGAGTACCGGGGAGCTGTTTTTT. The chain carries TRBV6-1 and TRBJ2-2, with a weak D call TRBD2 (6 bases). V shed 10 bases and J shed 5 bases, with 14 bases lying between them. CDR1 and CDR2 (germline): MNHNS, SASEGT. The CDR3 has 13 amino acids.

The chain recombines TRBV11-2 with TRBJ2-7; 10 bases line up with TRBD2. This CDR3 has 15 amino acids. V shed 5 bases, J shed 4 bases, and the junction held 8 bases outside the gene matches. CDR1 and CDR2 from the germline V gene are SGHAT and FQNNGV. The CDR3 region has the DNA TGTGCCAGCAGCAATATAGCGGGAGGTGGATACGAGCAGTACTTC. Its translation is CASSNIAGGGYEQYF.

This chain links TRBV5-4 with TRBJ2-2; D call uncertain. With 0 bases removed from V and 0 bases from J, the gap between germline ends came to 9 bases. CDR1 is SGHNT and CDR2 is YYREEE in the germline V gene (reference sequence). The CDR3 loop spans 16 amino acids. This CDR3 reads CASSLEPNANTGELFF. The CDR3 DNA sequence: TGTGCCAGCAGCTTGGAGCCAAACGCGAACACCGGGGAGCTGTTTTTT.

This clonotype was counted ten times or more. The chain carries TRBV6-5 and TRBJ2-7; 9 bases line up with TRBD1. J lost 6 bases, V lost 5 bases, and 11 bases had no gene match. The germline gives CDR1 MNHEY, CDR2 SVGAGI. The CDR3 sequence is 15 residues long. Here the CDR3 reads CASSPDRDRVGEQYF. The CDR3 coding sequence is TGTGCCAGCAGTCCCGATCGGGACAGGGTAGGCGAGCAGTACTTC.

This clonotype was detected only a few times. The chain has TRBV20-1 and TRBJ1-4; 7 nucleotides line up with TRBD1. Germline V CDR1 and CDR2: DFQATT, SNEGSKA (reference sequence). The CDR3 sequence is 15 residues long. V lost 2 bases to trimming and J lost 3 bases; unmatched junction nucleotides: 6. The CDR3 loop is CSARLMDRSNEKLFF. CDR3 coding DNA: TGCAGTGCTAGATTAATGGACAGGTCTAATGAAAAACTGTTTTTT.

The chain couples TRBV4-3 to TRBJ2-3; D not certain. This CDR3 is 13 amino acids long. Germline V gene sequence: CDR1 LGHNA, CDR2 YSLEER. V was trimmed by 0 bases and J by 6 bases, leaving 7 bases between them. The CDR3 DNA reads as TGCGCCAGCAGCCAAGAAAGTGGTGATACGCAGTATTTT. Encoded protein: CASSQESGDTQYF.

This chain connects TRBV6-2 or TRBV6-3 to TRBJ2-1; possible D gene TRBD1, 5 bases. The germline V gene encodes CDR1 MNHEY and CDR2 SVGEGT. V lost 5 bases to trimming and J lost 6 bases, with 17 bases between them. CDR3 length equals 15 residues. The CDR3 DNA follows: TGTGCCAGCAGTCGCCAATTGACAGAAACCAATGAGCAGTTCTTC. This codes for CASSRQLTETNEQFF.

This chain connects TRBV7-2 to TRBJ2-7; D not certain. The V end was cut by 1 base, the J end by 3 bases, with 7 bases between. The germline CDR1 and CDR2 sequences are SGHTA and FQGNSA. The CDR3 sequence is 13 residues long. For the CDR3, the DNA is TGTGCCAGCAGCTTAGTGGATTTCTACGAGCAGTACTTC. This encodes CASSLVDFYEQYF.

The chain uses TRBV25-1 and TRBJ1-2; D ambiguous. CDR3 length: 15 amino acids. The V gene's germline CDR1 is MGHDK and CDR2 SYGVNS. V lost 1 base, J lost 7 bases, and 16 bases lay in between. In DNA form, the CDR3 reads TGTGCCAGCAGTGAATCTATAGGATTAAAAGGTGGCTACACCTTC. Protein sequence: CASSESIGLKGGYTF.

The V gene is TRBV27, the J gene TRBJ1-6; D ambiguous. Germline V CDR1 and CDR2: MNHEY, SMNVEV (reference sequence). This CDR3 is built from 12 residues. Trimming removed 6 bases at V and 8 bases at J, with 8 bases between. DNA for the CDR3: TGTGCCAGCAGGGGGTTTGATTCACCCCTCCACTTT. Amino acid sequence: CASRGFDSPLHF.

The chain recombines TRBV6-5 with TRBJ2-1; 8 positions agree with TRBD2. Looked up from germline, CDR1 is MNHEY and CDR2 is SVGAGI. CDR3 length: 18 amino acids. V shed 0 bases, J shed 3 bases, and the junction held 10 bases outside the gene matches. The CDR3 sequence: CASSYSRNRGGYYNEQFF. DNA of the CDR3: TGTGCCAGCAGTTACTCACGAAACCGGGGGGGATACTACAATGAGCAGTTCTTC.

V gene TRBV9 combines with J gene TRBJ1-6, with D perhaps TRBD1 (6 bases). From germline, CDR1 is SGDLS and CDR2 YYNGEE. The V end lost 0 bases, the J end lost 9 bases, and 10 bases lay between the germline ends. CDR3 size: 14 residues. CDR3 sequence reads: CASSVGGQFSPLHF. The DNA of the CDR3 is TGTGCCAGCAGCGTAGGGGGGCAATTTTCACCCCTCCACTTT.